This TCR beta chain came from a study of T cells in localized non-small cell lung cancer. This clone was observed a single time. Its specificity is unknown. Regarding the study as a whole: Density of T cells in blood, when higher, went with longer overall survival.

The germline gives CDR1 GTSNPN, CDR2 SVGIG (reference sequence). The CDR3 has 14 residues. With V trimmed by 6 bases and J by 5 bases, 10 bases remained unmatched. The table came from immunoSEQ multiplex PCR; TCRdb's copy has only in-frame clones and leaves some out. This sample has about 17,000 clones, with nearly 90% found just once. The sample consisted of peripheral blood mononuclear cells, taken before any cancer treatment. The receptor comes from a woman aged 35 to 75 with stage III lung adenocarcinoma. The rearrangement joins TRBV30 to TRBJ2-5; 9 bases align to TRBD1. CDR3 in DNA: TGTGCCTGCACAGGGGGCTTGGTTTCGGAGACCCAGTACTTC. This encodes CACTGGLVSETQYF.